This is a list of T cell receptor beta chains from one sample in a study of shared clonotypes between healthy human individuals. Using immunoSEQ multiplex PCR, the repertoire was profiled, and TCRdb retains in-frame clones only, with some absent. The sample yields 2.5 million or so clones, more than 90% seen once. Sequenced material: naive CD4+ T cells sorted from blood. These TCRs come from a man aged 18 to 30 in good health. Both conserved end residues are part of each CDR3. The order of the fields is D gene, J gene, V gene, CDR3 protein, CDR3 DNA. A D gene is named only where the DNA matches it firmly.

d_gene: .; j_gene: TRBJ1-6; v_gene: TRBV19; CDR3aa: CASSIGGNTYNSPLHF; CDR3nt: TGTGCCAGTAGTATCGGGGGGAACACCTATAATTCACCCCTCCACTTT
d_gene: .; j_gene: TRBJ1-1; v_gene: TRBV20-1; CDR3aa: CSALDGTEAFF; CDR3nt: TGCAGTGCTTTAGACGGCACTGAAGCTTTCTTT
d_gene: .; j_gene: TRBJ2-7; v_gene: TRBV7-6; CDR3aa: CASSKVGGYEQYF; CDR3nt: TGTGCCAGCAGCAAAGTGGGGGGCTACGAGCAGTACTTC
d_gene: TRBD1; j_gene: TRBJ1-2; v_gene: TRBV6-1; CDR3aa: CATRTGGSSYGYTF; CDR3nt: TGTGCCACCAGGACAGGGGGGAGTAGCTATGGCTACACCTTC
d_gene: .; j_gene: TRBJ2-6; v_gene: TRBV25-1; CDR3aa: CASSTPGGANVLTF; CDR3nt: TGTGCCAGCAGCACCCCTGGTGGGGCCAACGTCCTGACTTTC
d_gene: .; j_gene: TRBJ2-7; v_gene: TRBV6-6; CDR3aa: CASSYPDRNYEQYF; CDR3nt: TGTGCCAGCAGTTACCCGGACAGAAACTACGAGCAGTACTTC
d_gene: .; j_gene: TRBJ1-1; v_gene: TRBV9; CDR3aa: CASSATRVLGSGLEAFF; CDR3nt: TGTGCCAGCAGCGCTACGAGGGTTTTGGGTTCGGGGCTTGAAGCTTTCTTT
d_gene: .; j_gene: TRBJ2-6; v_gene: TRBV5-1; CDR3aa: CASSLYGTAGANVLTF; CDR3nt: TGCGCCAGCAGCTTATATGGCACGGCTGGGGCCAACGTCCTGACTTTC
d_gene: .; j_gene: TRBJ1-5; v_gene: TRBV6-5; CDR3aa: CASSQDTTYQPQHF; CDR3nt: TGTGCCAGCAGCCAGGACACGACCTATCAGCCCCAGCATTTT
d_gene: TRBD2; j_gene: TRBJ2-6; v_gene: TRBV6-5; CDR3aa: CASSYSGGAGANVLTF; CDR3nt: TGTGCCAGCAGTTACTCTGGGGGGGCTGGGGCCAACGTCCTGACTTTC